The 30 T cell receptor beta chains in this list originate from one sample, sequenced in a study of PD-1 blockade in classical Hodgkin lymphoma. Sequencing used immunoSEQ multiplex PCR; TCRdb keeps in-frame clones, though not all of them. Of about 21,000 clones listed, less than 95% were seen once; the top ten hold about 5%. The time point denotes: newly diagnosed, previously untreated cHL patient sample. The sample consisted of peripheral blood mononuclear cells (PBMCs). The receptor source for this set is a human donor with classical Hodgkin lymphoma.

The chain couples TRBV9 to TRBJ2-2, with 7 bases lining up with TRBD2. CDR1 SGDLS and CDR2 YYNGEE come from the germline V gene. CDR3 length: 16 amino acids. V dropped 3 bases and J dropped 6; count of bases not matched to a gene: 11. In nucleotides, the CDR3 is TGTGCCAGCAGCGAATGGACCGGGAGGTACCCCGGGGAGCTGTTTTTT. Its translation: CASSEWTGRYPGELFF.

This chain connects TRBV7-9 to TRBJ2-5; D tentatively fits TRBD1 or TRBD2 (5 bases each). Trimming pared 1 base from V and 5 bases from J, leaving 11 bases between. This CDR3 has 14 residues. Germline CDR1 is SEHNR and CDR2 is FQNEAQ (reference sequence). The CDR3 sequence is CASSLDLGTETQYF. The CDR3 DNA is TGTGCCAGCAGCTTAGATCTGGGGACGGAGACCCAGTACTTC. The full variable domain, rest sourced from reference TRBV7-9 and TRBJ2-5, is DTGVSQNPRHKITKRGQNVTFRCDPISEHNRLYWYRQTLGQGPEFLTYFQNEAQLEKSRLLSDRFSAERPKGSFSTLEIQRTEQGDSAMYLCASSLDLGTETQYFGPGTRLLVL.

This clone was recorded only once. The V and J genes are TRBV4-2 and TRBJ1-2; weak D call: TRBD1 (6 bases). Germline CDR1 is LGHNA and CDR2 is YNFKEQ. The length of the CDR3 is 15 residues. V was clipped by 2 bases and J by 1 base, with 11 bases between them. The CDR3 loop reads CASSQRDNFNYGYTF. The CDR3 region has the DNA TGTGCCAGCAGCCAACGGGACAATTTTAACTATGGCTACACCTTC.

This clone was recorded once. V usage is TRBV14 and J usage is TRBJ1-2; D unresolved. Germline CDR1 reads SGHDN; CDR2 reads FVKESK. CDR3 size: 14 residues. V lost 3 bases, J lost 6 bases, and 14 bases lay in between. The CDR3 protein is CASSHLPIEDGYTF. The CDR3 region has the DNA TGTGCCAGCAGCCATTTGCCGATCGAGGATGGCTACACCTTC.

The chain carries TRBV7-9 and TRBJ1-1; D is ambiguous. Germline V gene sequence: CDR1 SEHNR, CDR2 FQNEAQ (reference sequence). The CDR3 is made up of 15 amino acids. Trimming pared 0 bases from V and 4 bases from J, leaving 12 bases between. The CDR3 region has the DNA TGTGCCAGCAGCTTAGCGAGCGGGAGTGGCACTGAAGCTTTCTTT. Residues: CASSLASGSGTEAFF.

The chain uses TRBV5-5 and TRBJ1-2, with TRBD1 identical over 7 bases. Per germline, CDR1 SGHKS and CDR2 YYEKEE (reference sequence). The CDR3 is made up of 17 amino acids. Trimming cost V 0 bases and J 4 bases; bases outside gene matches: 12. As DNA, the CDR3 is TGTGCCAGCAGCTTGGGGAACCGACAGGGTTCGATCTATGGCTACACCTTC. Translating gives CASSLGNRQGSIYGYTF.

This rearrangement joins TRBV4-3 to TRBJ2-7, with D tentatively TRBD1 or TRBD2 (5 bases each). This CDR3 is built from 15 residues. Germline CDR1 is LGHNA and CDR2 is YSLEER. V was clipped by 3 bases and J by 0 bases, with 12 bases between them. CDR3 DNA sequence: TGCGCCAGCAGCCATGGGGACCGTAGCTCCTACGAGCAGTACTTC. Translating it yields CASSHGDRSSYEQYF.

This clone has just one count. The J gene is TRBJ1-4, the V gene TRBV10-3; 7 bases agree with TRBD1. The junction had 8 bases not matched to a gene; V was cut back by 6 bases and J by 7 bases. The CDR3 is made up of 14 amino acids. Germline V CDR1 and CDR2: ENHRY, SYGVKD. The CDR3 region is CAISRQGVGEKLFF. The CDR3 region has the DNA TGTGCCATCAGCCGACAGGGTGTTGGTGAAAAACTGTTTTTT.

This clone was seen once. This chain connects TRBV29-1 to TRBJ2-5, with unresolved D. CDR1 is SQVTM, CDR2 ANQGSEA, per germline. The CDR3 runs to 12 residues. Trimming removed 4 bases at V and 5 bases at J, with 11 bases between. In nucleotides, the CDR3 is TGCAGCGTTGCCGGCCCAATGGAGACCCAGTACTTC. Protein product: CSVAGPMETQYF.

This chain joins TRBV5-4 and TRBJ1-1; D gene ambiguous. V lost 8 bases, J lost 5 bases, and 16 bases lay in between. The germline V gene encodes CDR1 SGHNT and CDR2 YYREEE (reference sequence). CDR3 length: 13 amino acids. CDR3 DNA: TGTGCCAGTACGGGATTCATGGCGACTGAAGCTTTCTTT. Amino acid sequence: CASTGFMATEAFF. Drawing the rest from reference TRBV5-4 and TRBJ1-1, the complete variable domain is ETGVTQSPTHLIKTRGQQVTLRCSSQSGHNTVSWYQQALGQGPQFIFQYYREEENGRGNFPPRFSGLQFPNYSSELNVNALELDDSALYLCASTGFMATEAFFGQGTRLTVV.

The rearrangement links TRBV2 to TRBJ1-1, with D hard to call. Trimming shortened V by 2 bases and J by 4 bases, and 17 bases separated the two germline ends. The CDR3 is 16 residues long. Germline V gene sequence: CDR1 SNHLY, CDR2 FYNNEI. The DNA for the CDR3 is TGTGCCAGCAGTGAAAGTTTTCGGCGGGTGGGCACTGAAGCTTTCTTT. Translation: CASSESFRRVGTEAFF.

The J gene is TRBJ2-6, the V gene TRBV4-1; D might be TRBD1 (6 bases). The CDR3 is made up of 21 amino acids. Looked up from germline, CDR1 is MGHRA and CDR2 is YSYEKL. Trimming cost V 1 base and J 4 bases, with 26 bases left between them. CDR3 protein: CASSQAWTVGAALGGANVLTF. CDR3 nucleotide sequence: TGCGCCAGCAGCCAAGCCTGGACAGTTGGTGCTGCTCTGGGGGGGGCCAACGTCCTGACTTTC.

This sequence joins TRBV7-2 and TRBJ2-7, with TRBD2 matching 7 bases. CDR1 is SGHTA and CDR2 is FQGNSA in the germline V gene. The V segment lost 4 bases and the J segment 3 bases; nucleotides outside the gene matches: 3. This CDR3 comprises 13 residues. The CDR3, as DNA: TGTGCCAGCAGCTGGGGGGGAGGCTACGAGCAGTACTTC. This codes for CASSWGGGYEQYF.

The chain uses TRBV7-6 and TRBJ2-2; no firm D call. Germline V gene lookup returns CDR1 SGHVS and CDR2 FNYEAQ. V gave up 1 base and J gave up 2 bases, with 8 bases separating them. This CDR3 is 15 amino acids long. The DNA of the CDR3 is TGTGCCAGCAGCTTAGTTTCAGCCAACACCGGGGAGCTGTTTTTT. Its protein product is CASSLVSANTGELFF.

The genes are TRBV19 and TRBJ2-3; 8 bases map to TRBD1. CDR3 length: 15 amino acids. Unmatched junction bases numbered 5, after V lost 4 bases and J lost 2 bases. Per germline, CDR1 LNHDA and CDR2 SQIVND (reference sequence). The CDR3: CASSTQTGDTDTQYF. The CDR3 nucleotides read TGTGCCAGTAGTACCCAGACAGGGGACACAGATACGCAGTATTTT.

The chain employs TRBV6-5 and TRBJ2-6; D gene unclear. Per germline, CDR1 MNHEY and CDR2 SVGAGI. This CDR3 is 15 amino acids long. Trimming took off 2 bases at V and 0 bases at J, with 5 bases between the two ends. In DNA, the CDR3 is TGTGCCAGCAGTTACGGCCTCTCTGGGGCCAACGTCCTGACTTTC. Residues: CASSYGLSGANVLTF.

The V call is TRBV7-9, the J call TRBJ2-3; the match to TRBD1 covers 9 bases. This CDR3 region has 17 residues. V was pared by 4 bases and J by 2 bases, with 10 bases of the junction left unmatched. CDR1 is SEHNR and CDR2 is FQNEAQ in the germline V gene (reference sequence). The CDR3 is CASSSSPGQGPTDTQYF. The CDR3 coding sequence is TGTGCCAGCAGCTCATCCCCAGGACAGGGGCCCACAGATACGCAGTATTTT.

The V call is TRBV5-1, the J call TRBJ2-1; TRBD1 might be the D (6 bases). Germline values: CDR1 SGHRS, CDR2 YFSETQ. Between the trimmed V and J ends, which lost 0 bases and 9 bases, there was a span of 28 bases. This CDR3 spans 19 amino acids. The chain's CDR3 is CASSLVAPTGIGLAREQFF. CDR3 bases: TGCGCCAGCAGCTTGGTAGCACCAACAGGGATCGGGTTAGCTCGTGAGCAGTTCTTC.

The chain has TRBV6-5 and TRBJ1-1; 7 positions agree with TRBD1. In germline, CDR1 is MNHEY, CDR2 SVGAGI. The CDR3 sequence is 14 residues long. With 6 bases clipped from V and 3 bases from J, the junction kept 7 bases outside the gene matches. The CDR3 loop is CASSTGDTYTEAFF. CDR3 bases: TGTGCCAGCAGCACAGGGGACACTTACACTGAAGCTTTCTTT.

This clone was seen just once. The rearrangement joins TRBV19 to TRBJ2-1; D is undetermined. Germline CDR1 is LNHDA and CDR2 is SQIVND (reference sequence). The CDR3 is 12 amino acids. V was trimmed by 3 bases and J by 4 bases, leaving 4 bases between them. CDR3 in amino acids: CASSISYNEQFF. CDR3 nucleotides: TGTGCCAGTAGTATTTCTTACAATGAGCAGTTCTTC.

This rearrangement joins TRBV15 to TRBJ1-6; D perhaps matches TRBD1 (6 bases). The V end lost 1 base, the J end lost 7 bases, and 14 bases lay between the germline ends. The CDR3 extends over 16 amino acids. Per the germline V gene, CDR1 is LNHNV and CDR2 is YYDKDF (reference sequence). The CDR3 DNA follows: TGTGCCACCAGCAGAGGAGGGGGGGCTCGGAATTCACCCCTCCACTTT. Amino acid sequence: CATSRGGGARNSPLHF.

The V and J genes are TRBV5-5 and TRBJ2-7; no clear D. Trimming cost V 5 bases and J 4 bases, with 7 bases left between them. CDR1 SGHKS and CDR2 YYEKEE come from the germline V gene (reference sequence). There are 11 residues in the CDR3. As DNA, the CDR3 is TGTGCCAGCAGGGCCGGGTACGAGCAGTACTTC. Its protein product is CASRAGYEQYF.

This clone was counted once. This chain uses TRBV9 with TRBJ2-5, with 12 bases fitting TRBD2. This CDR3 is built from 16 residues. V lost 4 bases, J lost 5 bases, and 9 bases stayed unmatched. Germline CDR1 reads SGDLS; CDR2 reads YYNGEE. DNA for the CDR3: TGTGCCAGCAGCCCCCCCTGGCTAGCGGGGGGGGAGACCCAGTACTTC. Translation: CASSPPWLAGGETQYF.

This CDR3 reads CASSLGADNEQFF. In nucleotides, the CDR3 is TGTGCCAGCAGCTTGGGAGCTGACAATGAGCAGTTCTTC. This sequence joins TRBV5-5 and TRBJ2-1; D unresolved. The CDR3 runs 13 residues. Germline values: CDR1 SGHKS, CDR2 YYEKEE (reference sequence). The V end lost 0 bases, the J end lost 5 bases, and 6 bases lay between the germline ends.

This clone was picked up a small number of times. The chain carries TRBV7-3 and TRBJ2-1; TRBD2 agrees at 9 bases. After removal of 2 bases from V and 10 bases from J, the junction contained 12 bases not matched to a gene. CDR3 size: 16 residues. Germline V CDR1 and CDR2: SGHTA, FQGTGA. CDR3 loop: CASSLVPSGMSSEQFF. CDR3 nucleotides: TGTGCCAGCAGCTTAGTTCCTAGCGGGATGTCCTCGGAGCAGTTCTTC.

The CDR3 here is CASSSPDRVYVSGELFF. For the CDR3, the DNA is TGTGCCAGCAGCTCCCCCGACAGGGTCTACGTATCCGGGGAGCTGTTTTTT. The V and J genes are TRBV7-2 and TRBJ2-2; 7 nucleotides align to TRBD1. The germline V gene has CDR1 SGHTA and CDR2 FQGNSA. The CDR3 has 17 amino acids. Germline trimming cut 4 bases from V and 6 bases from J; bases unmatched to any gene: 14.

This rearrangement joins TRBV19 to TRBJ2-7, with 8 bases lining up with TRBD1. Trimming took 4 bases from V and 3 from J; bases not matched to a gene: 2. CDR1 and CDR2 (germline): LNHDA, SQIVND (reference sequence). This CDR3 is 13 amino acids long. CDR3 coding DNA: TGTGCCAGTAGTAATGGACAGGGCTACGAGCAGTACTTC. Translation: CASSNGQGYEQYF.

The J gene is TRBJ2-2, the V gene TRBV7-9, with D maybe TRBD1 (6 bases). Trimming stripped 5 bases from V and 4 bases from J, with 11 bases between. CDR3 length: 14 amino acids. CDR1 is SEHNR and CDR2 is FQNEAQ in the germline V gene (reference sequence). The CDR3 is CASSRDRFTGELFF. CDR3 DNA: TGTGCCAGCAGCCGCGACAGGTTCACCGGGGAGCTGTTTTTT.

This chain links TRBV2 with TRBJ2-7; 7 bases align to TRBD2. The CDR3 runs to 15 residues. Looked up from germline, CDR1 is SNHLY and CDR2 is FYNNEI. With 7 bases clipped from V and 0 bases from J, the junction kept 9 bases outside the gene matches. The CDR3 protein is CASKFEASGSYEQYF. In DNA form, the CDR3 reads TGTGCCAGCAAATTTGAGGCTAGCGGCTCCTACGAGCAGTACTTC.

The V call is TRBV5-4, the J call TRBJ2-3, with 8 bases aligning to TRBD1. With 4 bases clipped from V and 6 bases from J, the junction kept 7 bases outside the gene matches. Per the germline V gene, CDR1 is SGHNT and CDR2 is YYREEE (reference sequence). This CDR3 spans 14 amino acids. Here the CDR3 DNA reads TGTGCCAGCAGCCCGGACAGGGTTATTGATACGCAGTATTTT. As protein: CASSPDRVIDTQYF.